The 15 T cell receptor beta chains given below trace back to one sample, sequenced in a study of blood T cells in healthy people across ages. A J-beta primer mix and a sample-barcoded 5' primer were used in a second PCR of roughly 6 to 11 cycles. TCRdb re-derived calls from the 5' RACE reads in MiXCR, one entry per CDR3 protein. The sample carries about 1.5 million distinct CDR3 sequences, about 42% recorded once. Material for sequencing was blood. The receptors derive from a woman between 18 and 29 years old in good health.

This clonotype was observed at least ten times. The gene calls are TRBV7-2 and TRBJ2-7, with a weak D call TRBD1 (6 bases). CDR3 size: 14 residues. Trimming took 5 bases from V and 4 from J, leaving 15 bases between them. The V gene's germline CDR1 is SGHTA and CDR2 FQGNSA. The CDR3 here is CASSRKPTGYEQYF. In DNA form, the CDR3 reads TGTGCCAGCAGCCGCAAACCCACAGGGTACGAGCAGTACTTC. Full variable domain (missing parts from reference TRBV7-2 and TRBJ2-7): GAGVSQSPSNKVTEKGKDVELRCDPISGHTALYWYRQSLGQGLEFLIYFQGNSAPDKSGLPSDRFSAERTGGSVSTLTIQRTQQEDSAVYLCASSRKPTGYEQYFGPGTRLTVT.

This chain connects TRBV2 to TRBJ2-1; TRBD2 aligns across 13 bases. V was clipped by 5 bases and J by 5 bases; unmatched bases: 6. The germline V gene encodes CDR1 SNHLY and CDR2 FYNNEI. The CDR3 is made up of 16 amino acids. CDR3 DNA: TGTGCCAGCAGTCCGGGGACTAGCGGGACCCACAATGAGCAGTTCTTC. Protein product: CASSPGTSGTHNEQFF. The whole variable domain, filled in from reference TRBV2 and TRBJ2-1, reads EPEVTQTPSHQVTQMGQEVILRCVPISNHLYFYWYRQILGQKVEFLVSFYNNEISEKSEIFDDQFSVERPDGSNFTLKIRSTKLEDSAMYFCASSPGTSGTHNEQFFGPGTRLTVL.

This clonotype was detected once. The chain joins TRBV12-3 or TRBV12-4 to TRBJ1-3; D uncertain. V lost 9 bases and J lost 0, with 12 bases in between. CDR3 length equals 14 residues. The CDR3 protein is CASPGGPSGNTIYF. CDR3 sequence (DNA): TGTGCCAGTCCCGGCGGACCCTCTGGAAACACCATATATTTT.

The chain links TRBV5-5 to TRBJ2-3; unclear D gene. This CDR3 spans 15 amino acids. Looked up from germline, CDR1 is SGHKS and CDR2 is YYEKEE (reference sequence). V was cut by 4 bases and J by 0 bases, with 12 bases left in between. The CDR3 sequence is CASSILPTSTDTQYF. The CDR3 nucleotides read TGTGCCAGCAGCATACTCCCGACTAGCACAGATACGCAGTATTTT.

In its sample, this clonotype was seen a few times. The chain links TRBV7-2 to TRBJ1-4, with 7 bases that match TRBD1. V dropped 5 bases and J dropped 10; count of bases not matched to a gene: 7. The CDR3 length is 13 residues. Germline V gives CDR1 SGHTA, CDR2 FQGNSA. CDR3 in amino acids: CASSAADRVKLFF. Written as DNA, the CDR3 is TGTGCCAGCAGCGCCGCCGACAGGGTAAAACTGTTTTTT.

There are a few counts of this clonotype. J is TRBJ1-2 and V is TRBV20-1; TRBD1 matches 7 bases. Trimming at V came to 1 base and at J to 3 bases, leaving 2 bases not matched to a gene. Germline V gene sequence: CDR1 DFQATT, CDR2 SNEGSKA (reference sequence). The CDR3 is 13 amino acids. The CDR3 loop reads CSARGRGDYGYTF. CDR3 DNA: TGCAGTGCTAGAGGCAGGGGGGACTATGGCTACACCTTC.

In its sample, this clonotype was seen a few times. The chain combines TRBV4-1 with TRBJ2-7; D uncertain. V was clipped by 1 base and J by 2 bases, with 12 bases between them. The CDR3 has 15 amino acids. Germline CDR1 is MGHRA and CDR2 is YSYEKL. The CDR3 region has the DNA TGCGCCAGCAGCCAAGGTGTAGGGTTTGCCTACGAGCAGTACTTC. Residues: CASSQGVGFAYEQYF.

The chain recombines TRBV6-2 or TRBV6-3 with TRBJ1-1, with 10 bases identical to TRBD1. After removal of 4 bases from V and 1 base from J, the junction contained 15 bases not matched to a gene. The CDR3 extends over 19 amino acids. Germline values: CDR1 MNHEY, CDR2 SVGEGT. The CDR3 coding sequence is TGTGCCAGCAGTTTCGGACAGGGGGAGTTGTTCCGATCGAACACTGAAGCTTTCTTT. This sequence encodes CASSFGQGELFRSNTEAFF.

The rearrangement joins TRBV30 to TRBJ2-1, with D possibly being TRBD2 (6 bases). The CDR3 spans 15 residues. Trimming left V 7 bases short and J 4 bases short, with 20 bases between. Per the germline V gene, CDR1 is GTSNPN and CDR2 is SVGIG (reference sequence). This CDR3 is CASAPPTGEYNEQFF. CDR3 nucleotide sequence: TGTGCCTCAGCCCCCCCTACGGGGGAATACAATGAGCAGTTCTTC.

This clonotype occurred many times. The V call is TRBV12-3 or TRBV12-4, the J call TRBJ2-3; D remains ambiguous. The CDR3 loop spans 14 amino acids. The V end lost 5 bases, the J end lost 4 bases, and 13 bases lay between the germline ends. The CDR3 DNA sequence: TGTGCCAGCAGTCCCTCCGAAGTTGCAGATACGCAGTATTTT. Its protein is CASSPSEVADTQYF.

This clonotype was observed a few times. The chain joins TRBV20-1 to TRBJ1-5; D is ambiguous. The V gene lost 3 bases and the J gene lost 4 bases, with 13 bases spanning the gap. CDR3 size: 14 residues. Germline V gives CDR1 DFQATT, CDR2 SNEGSKA (reference sequence). CDR3 sequence reads: CSASDGNLNQPQHF. CDR3 sequence (DNA): TGCAGTGCTAGTGACGGGAACCTGAATCAGCCCCAGCATTTT.

This clonotype was seen many times. The V call is TRBV4-1, the J call TRBJ1-6; D ambiguous. CDR3 length equals 16 residues. V lost 1 base, J lost 8 bases, and 15 bases lay in between. Per germline, CDR1 MGHRA and CDR2 YSYEKL. CDR3 region: CASSQVTRSMDSPLHF. CDR3 DNA: TGCGCCAGCAGCCAAGTTACGCGTAGCATGGATTCACCCCTCCACTTT.

The genes are TRBV11-2 and TRBJ2-1; no clear D gene. Between the trimmed V and J ends, which lost 6 bases and 6 bases, there was a span of 9 bases. The CDR3 is 12 residues long. Germline assignment: CDR1 SGHAT and CDR2 FQNNGV. For the CDR3, the DNA is TGTGCCAGCAGTCAAAGGGTCAATGAGCAGTTCTTC. Protein product: CASSQRVNEQFF.

This clonotype was picked up a small number of times. Mismatch with germline at one junction end may stem from a read error. V is TRBV7-7 and J is TRBJ2-5; 7 nucleotides line up with TRBD2. The CDR3 runs to 16 residues. Germline CDR1 and CDR2: SSHAT and FNYEAQ (reference sequence). The CDR3 DNA follows: TGTGCTAGCAGCGAGGAACAGCGGGGTCATTTGGAGACCCAGTACTTC. Its translation: CASSEEQRGHLETQYF.

This rearrangement joins TRBV28 to TRBJ2-7, with 7 bases that match TRBD1. Germline CDR1 is MDHEN and CDR2 is SYDVKM. The CDR3 length is 15 residues. V was clipped by 5 bases and J by 3 bases; unmatched bases: 10. The CDR3 nucleotides read TGTGCCAGCAGTGGACGCAGGGGGATCGGCTACGAGCAGTACTTC. Translating it yields CASSGRRGIGYEQYF. The full variable domain, rest sourced from reference TRBV28 and TRBJ2-7, is DVKVTQSSRYLVKRTGEKVFLECVQDMDHENMFWYRQDPGLGLRLIYFSYDVKMKEKGDIPEGYSVSREKKERFSLILESASTNQTSMYLCASSGRRGIGYEQYFGPGTRLTVT.